This T cell receptor (beta chain) comes out of a study of T cell responses to AZD1222 COVID-19 vaccine. The CDR3 loop spans 15 amino acids. V was clipped by 7 bases and J by 5 bases; unmatched bases: 12. The V gene's germline CDR1 is MNHEY and CDR2 SMNVEV (reference sequence). Measured with immunoSEQ multiplex PCR; TCRdb has only the in-frame clones, and not every one. The table lists 120,000 to 150,000 clones, approximately 88% of them singletons. The chain recombines TRBV27 with TRBJ1-1; 8 bases are shared with TRBD1. This specimen consisted of peripheral blood, obtained on day 0 of MenACWY control vaccination. The clonotype comes from an adult in good health. The CDR3: CASKGYGQGGTEAFF. The CDR3 DNA reads as TGTGCCAGCAAAGGTTACGGACAGGGCGGGACTGAAGCTTTCTTT.